This is a list of T cell receptor beta chains from one sample in a study of post-analysis software for immune sequencing data. TCRdb called the PCR reads again in MiXCR, with one record for every CDR3 protein. The table shows 700,000 to 800,000 distinct CDR3 sequences, with roughly 29% occurring only once. Material for sequencing was blood. These receptors were collected from a girl aged 10 to 17 with multiple sclerosis. Both conserved end residues are part of each CDR3. A D gene is named only where the DNA matches it firmly. Clone size is given for some rows only: seen once, a few or many times, or a class if the clone is expanded.

TGTGCTAGTGGCCCGAGTGGAAATGAGCAGTTCTTC	CASGPSGNEQFF	TRBV12-5	few	TRBJ2-1	NA
TGTGCCAGCCTGCAGAGGAACACTGAAGCTTTCTTT	CASLQRNTEAFF	TRBV12-3/TRBV12-4	few	TRBJ1-1	NA
TGCAGTGCTGGACAGGGGATCGGAAACACCATATATTTT	CSAGQGIGNTIYF	TRBV20-1	few	TRBJ1-3	TRBD1
TGTGCCAGCAGTCCCGGACTAGCGGTAGATACGCAGTATTTT	CASSPGLAVDTQYF	TRBV12-3/TRBV12-4	NA	TRBJ2-3	TRBD2
TGTGCCAGCAGTTACTCGTCCAGGGGGGGTTATGGCTACACCTTC	CASSYSSRGGYGYTF	TRBV6-6	many	TRBJ1-2	TRBD1
TGCAGCGTTGATGGGCGGGCCACTTCGGAGACCCAGTACTTC	CSVDGRATSETQYF	TRBV29-1	NA	TRBJ2-5	NA
TGTGCCAGCAGCCCCGGATGGATCGACGAGCAGTACTTC	CASSPGWIDEQYF	TRBV11-2	few	TRBJ2-7	NA
TGTGCCAGCAGTCTGACAACCGGGACAGGATATGGCTACACCTTC	CASSLTTGTGYGYTF	TRBV6-6	few	TRBJ1-2	TRBD1
TGTGCCAGCAGCTTAAGTACAGGGACTAGCTCCTACGAGCAGTACTTC	CASSLSTGTSSYEQYF	TRBV9	NA	TRBJ2-7	TRBD2
TGTGCCAGCTCACCCAGGGGTGGTCAAGCTTTCTTT	CASSPRGGQAFF	TRBV18	NA	TRBJ1-1	NA
TGTGCCAGCACGTTCCGTTTTAGAGAGACTGAAGCTTTCTTT	CASTFRFRETEAFF	TRBV12-3/TRBV12-4	NA	TRBJ1-1	NA
TGCAGCGTCCGACAGGTTACCGCCTGCAATGAGCAGTTCTTC	CSVRQVTACNEQFF	TRBV29-1	many	TRBJ2-1	NA
TGTGCCAGCCCCCCGTGGGCTAGCGGGAAGACAGATACGCAGTATTTT	CASPPWASGKTDTQYF	TRBV28	NA	TRBJ2-3	TRBD2
TGCAGTGCTCGGACTGCCCTTAGCACAGATACGCAGTATTTT	CSARTALSTDTQYF	TRBV20-1	NA	TRBJ2-3	NA
TGCAGTGCGGGGACCACTGAAGCTTTCTTT	CSAGTTEAFF	TRBV20-1	few	TRBJ1-1	NA
TGTGCCATCAGTGCCTACGGTCGAGGATCTACCTACAATGAGCAGTTCTTC	CAISAYGRGSTYNEQFF	TRBV10-3	many	TRBJ2-1	NA
TGTGCCATCAGTGAGACGGGTGGGATGAACACTGAAGCTTTCTTT	CAISETGGMNTEAFF	TRBV10-3	NA	TRBJ1-1	NA
TGTGCCAGCAGCCACCCCGGCGGGGGAGTCCATGGCTACACCTTC	CASSHPGGGVHGYTF	TRBV14	NA	TRBJ1-2	NA
TGTGCCAGCAGCCAAACCCCGCAGGGGAGCTCCTACGAGCAGTACTTC	CASSQTPQGSSYEQYF	TRBV6-5	few	TRBJ2-7	NA
TGCGCCAGCAGCCGGGACGGGGGGAACACAGATACGCAGTATTTT	CASSRDGGNTDTQYF	TRBV5-1	few	TRBJ2-3	TRBD2
TGTGCCAGCAGCCAAAGGCGGGGCGTCACTGAAGCTTTCTTT	CASSQRRGVTEAFF	TRBV3-1	few	TRBJ1-1	NA
TGCGCCAGCAGCCTCGGACAGGGTAGGGACAATGAGCAGTTCTTC	CASSLGQGRDNEQFF	TRBV5-1	NA	TRBJ2-1	TRBD1
TGCAGTGCTATGGGCCTTAGCACAGATACGCAGTATTTT	CSAMGLSTDTQYF	TRBV20-1	few	TRBJ2-3	NA
TGCGCCAGCAGCCCGACAGTCCCTCAGCCCCAGCATTTT	CASSPTVPQPQHF	TRBV4-1	few	TRBJ1-5	NA
TGTGCCAGCAGGATTGACGGGACGGCCAATGAGCAGTTCTTC	CASRIDGTANEQFF	TRBV27	few	TRBJ2-1	NA
TGTGCCAGCAGCTCTACAGGGGGGGATGAGCAGTTCTTC	CASSSTGGDEQFF	TRBV7-8	few	TRBJ2-1	NA
TGTGCCAGCAGCCAAGTAGGGGAAGAGACCCAGTACTTC	CASSQVGEETQYF	TRBV14	NA	TRBJ2-5	NA
TGTGCCAGCAGCCGCCTCGGTATCTACGAGCAGGACTTC	CASSRLGIYEQDF	TRBV28	NA	TRBJ2-4	NA
TGTGCCAGCAGTTCAAGCATCGGGAACCCCTACGAGCAGTACTTC	CASSSSIGNPYEQYF	TRBV7-2	NA	TRBJ2-7	NA
TGTGCCAGCAGTCACAGAGCCCCGTCGCTGGTGGAGACCCAGTACTTC	CASSHRAPSLVETQYF	TRBV6-2/TRBV6-3	NA	TRBJ2-5	NA
TGCAGTGCCCCACGAGGGGCGAGTCGCAATCAGCCCCAGCATTTT	CSAPRGASRNQPQHF	TRBV20-1	NA	TRBJ1-5	NA
TGTGCCACCAGTGATTGGACAGGCGGATCGGCCGGGGAGCTGTTTTTT	CATSDWTGGSAGELFF	TRBV24-1	few	TRBJ2-2	TRBD1
TGTGCCAGCAGCTTTATTCGCCTGGGGAAGGCGCAGTATTTT	CASSFIRLGKAQYF	TRBV5-6	few	TRBJ2-3	NA
TGTGCCAGCAGTTTGCAGCAGGGGACGAGGGAGACCCAGTACTTC	CASSLQQGTRETQYF	TRBV28	NA	TRBJ2-5	NA
TGTGCCAGCAGCGCCCAAATATCGACAATAAGCAATTCACCTCTCCACTTT	CASSAQISTISNSPLHF	TRBV25-1	NA	TRBJ1-6	NA
TGTGCCAGCAGCCACCGACAGGGGATAAGCACAGATACGCAGTATTTT	CASSHRQGISTDTQYF	TRBV7-2	NA	TRBJ2-3	TRBD1
TGTGCCAGCACCCTAAGGGGCAGGTACCAAGAGACCCAGTACTTC	CASTLRGRYQETQYF	TRBV28	few	TRBJ2-5	NA
TGTGCCAGCAGCTTAGGGAACGCGGGCGGTGAGCAGTTCTTC	CASSLGNAGGEQFF	TRBV7-2	few	TRBJ2-1	NA
TGTGCCAGCTACCCCCCGGGACAGGCCGCAGATACGCAGTATTTT	CASYPPGQAADTQYF	TRBV28	few	TRBJ2-3	TRBD1
TGCGCCAGCAGCACCCGGGACAGGGGTTACAATGAGCAGTACTTC	CASSTRDRGYNEQYF	TRBV5-1	NA	TRBJ2-7	TRBD1
TGCAGCGTAAGATGGACAGGCAACGAGCAGTACTTC	CSVRWTGNEQYF	TRBV29-1	many	TRBJ2-7	TRBD1
TGTGCCACCAGCAGAGCGGGTAGCGCCCGAGCTGAGCAGTTCTTC	CATSRAGSARAEQFF	TRBV15	NA	TRBJ2-1	NA
TGTGCCAGCAGCCAAGAATCGGGGAACCAAGAGACCCAGTACTTC	CASSQESGNQETQYF	TRBV7-8	few	TRBJ2-5	NA
TGCAGTGCTAGCCGTGGGACTAGCTGGATCTATGAGCAGTTCTTC	CSASRGTSWIYEQFF	TRBV20-1	few	TRBJ2-1	TRBD2
TGTGCCAGCAGTTACGCGAAAAAAGGGACTAACGAAAAACTGTTTTTT	CASSYAKKGTNEKLFF	TRBV6-5	NA	TRBJ1-4	NA
TGTGCCAGTAAGAACAGAGCCACTGAAGCTTTCTTT	CASKNRATEAFF	TRBV6-5	NA	TRBJ1-1	NA
TGCGCCAGCAGCTTGCCATGGGACAGCAGCACAGATACGCAGTATTTT	CASSLPWDSSTDTQYF	TRBV5-1	once	TRBJ2-3	TRBD1